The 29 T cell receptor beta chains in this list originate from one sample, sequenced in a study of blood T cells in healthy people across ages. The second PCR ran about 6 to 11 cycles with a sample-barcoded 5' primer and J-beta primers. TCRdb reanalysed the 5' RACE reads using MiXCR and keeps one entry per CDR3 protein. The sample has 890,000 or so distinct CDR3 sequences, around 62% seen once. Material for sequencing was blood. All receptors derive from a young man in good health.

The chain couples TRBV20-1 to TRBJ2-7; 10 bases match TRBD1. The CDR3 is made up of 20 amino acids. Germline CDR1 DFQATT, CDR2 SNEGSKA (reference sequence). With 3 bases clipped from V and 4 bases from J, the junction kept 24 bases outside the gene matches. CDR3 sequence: CSASPIVVGSGQGSAYEQYF. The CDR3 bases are TGCAGTGCTAGCCCTATAGTGGTGGGGTCGGGACAGGGGAGTGCGTACGAGCAGTACTTC.

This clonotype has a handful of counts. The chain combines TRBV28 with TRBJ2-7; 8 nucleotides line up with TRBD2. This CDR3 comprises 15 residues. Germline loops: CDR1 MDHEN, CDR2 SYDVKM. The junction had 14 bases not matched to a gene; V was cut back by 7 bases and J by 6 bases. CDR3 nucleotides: TGTGCCAGCACTACTCAGGGCGGGGGGCGACGCGAGCAGTACTTC. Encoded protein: CASTTQGGGRREQYF.

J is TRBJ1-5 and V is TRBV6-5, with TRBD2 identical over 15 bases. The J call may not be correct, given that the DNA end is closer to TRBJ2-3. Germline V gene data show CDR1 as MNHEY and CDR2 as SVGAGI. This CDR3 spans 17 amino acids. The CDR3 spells CASSYGTSGGTTDTQYF. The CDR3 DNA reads TGTGCCAGCAGTTACGGGACTAGCGGGGGGACCACAGATACGCAGTATTTT.

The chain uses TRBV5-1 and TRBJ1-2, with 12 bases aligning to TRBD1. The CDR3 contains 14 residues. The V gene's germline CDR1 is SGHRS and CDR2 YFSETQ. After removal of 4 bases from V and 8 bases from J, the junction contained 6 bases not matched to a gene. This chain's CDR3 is CASSTGQGARGYTF. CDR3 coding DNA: TGCGCCAGCAGCACGGGACAGGGGGCGCGAGGCTACACCTTC. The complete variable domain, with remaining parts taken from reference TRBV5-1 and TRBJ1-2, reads KAGVTQTPRYLIKTRGQQVTLSCSPISGHRSVSWYQQTPGQGLQFLFEYFSETQRNKGNFPGRFSGRQFSNSRSEMNVSTLELGDSALYLCASSTGQGARGYTFGSGTRLTVV.

The CDR3 nucleotides are TGTGCCAGCAGCCCCCACGGGCTCAATAATGAGCAGTTCTTC. Its translation is CASSPHGLNNEQFF. The genes are TRBV27 and TRBJ2-1; the D is unclear. The V gene lost 6 bases and the J gene lost 7 bases, with 16 bases spanning the gap. Germline CDR1 reads MNHEY; CDR2 reads SMNVEV (reference sequence). The CDR3 covers 14 residues.

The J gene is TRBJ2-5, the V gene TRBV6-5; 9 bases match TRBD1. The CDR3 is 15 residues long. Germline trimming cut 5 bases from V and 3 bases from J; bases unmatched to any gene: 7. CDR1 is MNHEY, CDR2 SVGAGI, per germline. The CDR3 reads CASSGRTGAKETQYF. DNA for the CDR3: TGTGCCAGCAGTGGGCGGACAGGGGCGAAAGAGACCCAGTACTTC.

CDR3 sequence: CASSQGETVYQETQYF. In DNA, the CDR3 is TGCGCCAGCAGTCAGGGGGAGACAGTGTACCAAGAGACCCAGTACTTC. J is TRBJ2-5 and V is TRBV5-1; TRBD1 matches 7 bases. The CDR3 sequence is 16 residues long. With V trimmed by 5 bases and J by 0 bases, 10 bases remained unmatched. Germline-derived CDR1 and CDR2 are SGHRS and YFSETQ.

DNA for the CDR3: TGTGCCAGCACAGGAGGGGCCGTGTCTGGCTACACCTTC. Residues: CASTGGAVSGYTF. J is TRBJ1-2 and V is TRBV2; D is perhaps TRBD1 (5 bases). The V end was cut by 7 bases, the J end by 7 bases, with 16 bases between. The CDR3 covers 13 residues. Germline CDR1 reads SNHLY; CDR2 reads FYNNEI. Full variable domain (outside the CDR3, taken from reference TRBV2 and TRBJ1-2): EPEVTQTPSHQVTQMGQEVILRCVPISNHLYFYWYRQILGQKVEFLVSFYNNEISEKSEIFDDQFSVERPDGSNFTLKIRSTKLEDSAMYFCASTGGAVSGYTFGSGTRLTVV.

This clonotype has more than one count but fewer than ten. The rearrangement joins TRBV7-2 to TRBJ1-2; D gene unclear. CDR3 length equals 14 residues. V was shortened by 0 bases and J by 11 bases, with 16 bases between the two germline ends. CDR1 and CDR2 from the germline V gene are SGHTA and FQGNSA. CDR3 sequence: CASSLARVGQVYTF. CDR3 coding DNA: TGTGCCAGCAGCTTAGCGCGGGTAGGGCAGGTGTACACCTTC.

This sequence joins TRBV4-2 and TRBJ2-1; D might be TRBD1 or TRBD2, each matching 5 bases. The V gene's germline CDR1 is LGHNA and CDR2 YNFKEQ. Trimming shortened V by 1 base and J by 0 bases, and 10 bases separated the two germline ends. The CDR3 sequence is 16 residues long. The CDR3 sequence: CASSQVEGSSYNEQFF. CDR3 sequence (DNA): TGTGCCAGCAGCCAAGTTGAGGGGAGCTCCTACAATGAGCAGTTCTTC.

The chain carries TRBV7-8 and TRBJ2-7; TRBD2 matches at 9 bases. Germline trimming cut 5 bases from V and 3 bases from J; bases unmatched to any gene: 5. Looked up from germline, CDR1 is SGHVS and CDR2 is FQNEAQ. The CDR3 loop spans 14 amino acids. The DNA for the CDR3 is TGTGCCAGCAGCCAGACTAGCGGACTCTACGAGCAGTACTTC. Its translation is CASSQTSGLYEQYF. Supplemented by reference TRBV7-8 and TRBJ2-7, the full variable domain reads GAGVSQSPRYKVAKRGQDVALRCDPISGHVSLFWYQQALGQGPEFLTYFQNEAQLDKSGLPSDRFFAERPEGSVSTLKIQRTQQEDSAVYLCASSQTSGLYEQYFGPGTRLTVT.

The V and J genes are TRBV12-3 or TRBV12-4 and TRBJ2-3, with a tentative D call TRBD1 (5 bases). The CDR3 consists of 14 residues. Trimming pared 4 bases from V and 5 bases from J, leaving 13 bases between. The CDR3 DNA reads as TGTGCCAGCAGTTCGGAGACAGTCATAGATACGCAGTATTTT. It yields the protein CASSSETVIDTQYF.

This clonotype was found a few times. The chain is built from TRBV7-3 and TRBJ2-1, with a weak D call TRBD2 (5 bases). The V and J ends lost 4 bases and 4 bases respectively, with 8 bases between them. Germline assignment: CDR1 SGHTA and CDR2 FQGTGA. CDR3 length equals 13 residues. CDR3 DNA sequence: TGTGCCAGCAGCTGGCGCGGGTACAATGAGCAGTTCTTC. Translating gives CASSWRGYNEQFF. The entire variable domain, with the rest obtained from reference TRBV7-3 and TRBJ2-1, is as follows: GAGVSQTPSNKVTEKGKYVELRCDPISGHTALYWYRQSLGQGPEFLIYFQGTGAADDSGLPNDRFFAVRPEGSVSTLKIQRTERGDSAVYLCASSWRGYNEQFFGPGTRLTVL.

CDR3 coding DNA: TGTGCCAGCAGTTACGATAGGACTAATGAAAAACTGTTTTTT. This gives the protein CASSYDRTNEKLFF. The gene calls are TRBV6-5 and TRBJ1-4; D gene uncertain. This CDR3 has 14 residues. V was clipped by 2 bases and J by 2 bases, with 6 bases between them. Germline CDR1 MNHEY, CDR2 SVGAGI.

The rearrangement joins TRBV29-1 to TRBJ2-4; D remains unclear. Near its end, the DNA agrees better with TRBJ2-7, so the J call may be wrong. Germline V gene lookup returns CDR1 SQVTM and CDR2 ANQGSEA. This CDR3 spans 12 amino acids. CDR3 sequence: CSVESSSREQYF. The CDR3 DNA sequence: TGCAGCGTTGAATCCAGCAGTCGCGAGCAGTACTTC.

The CDR3 protein is CASSLTKGLVNEQYF. CDR3 sequence (DNA): TGTGCCAGCAGCTTAACGAAAGGATTAGTCAACGAGCAGTACTTC. The rearrangement joins TRBV7-3 to TRBJ2-7; no reliable D call. Germline V lookup: CDR1 SGHTA, CDR2 FQGTGA. Between the trimmed V and J ends, which lost 0 bases and 5 bases, there was a span of 14 bases. The CDR3 runs to 15 residues.

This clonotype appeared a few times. The CDR3 sequence: CASSSLAGGGNEQFF. DNA for the CDR3: TGTGCCAGCAGCTCCCTAGCGGGGGGTGGCAATGAGCAGTTCTTC. V gene TRBV13 combines with J gene TRBJ2-1, with 11 bases matching TRBD2. The ends lost 4 bases at V and 6 bases at J; junction bases unmatched: 5. This CDR3 has 15 residues. Germline assignment: CDR1 PRHDT and CDR2 FYEKMQ (reference sequence).

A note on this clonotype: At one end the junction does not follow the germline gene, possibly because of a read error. CDR3 sequence (DNA): TGTGCCGGCAGCTCGGACCGACCCTCCTACAATGAGCAGTTCTTC. Residues: CAGSSDRPSYNEQFF. The rearrangement links TRBV28 to TRBJ2-1; D remains ambiguous. The CDR3 loop spans 15 amino acids. Looked up from germline, CDR1 is MDHEN and CDR2 is SYDVKM.

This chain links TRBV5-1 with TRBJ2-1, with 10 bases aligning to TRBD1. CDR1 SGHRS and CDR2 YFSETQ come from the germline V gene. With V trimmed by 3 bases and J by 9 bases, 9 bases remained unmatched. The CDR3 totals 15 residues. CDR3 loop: CASSWRDRGPAEQFF. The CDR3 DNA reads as TGCGCCAGCAGCTGGCGGGACAGGGGTCCAGCTGAGCAGTTCTTC.

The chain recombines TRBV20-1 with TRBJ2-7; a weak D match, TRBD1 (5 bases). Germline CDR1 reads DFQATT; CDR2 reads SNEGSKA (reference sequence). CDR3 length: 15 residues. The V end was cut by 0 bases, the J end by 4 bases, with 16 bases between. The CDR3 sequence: CSARDPGRVGYEQYF. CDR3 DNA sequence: TGCAGTGCTAGAGATCCCGGCAGGGTTGGTTACGAGCAGTACTTC.

Here the CDR3 reads CAISEPTMDRVGRETQYF. DNA for the CDR3: TGTGCCATCAGTGAGCCGACAATGGACAGGGTTGGGAGAGAGACCCAGTACTTC. The rearrangement uses TRBV10-3 and TRBJ2-5; 8 nucleotides align to TRBD1. The CDR3 loop spans 18 amino acids. Germline CDR1 ENHRY, CDR2 SYGVKD. J was trimmed by 4 bases and V by 2 bases; bases with no gene match: 15.

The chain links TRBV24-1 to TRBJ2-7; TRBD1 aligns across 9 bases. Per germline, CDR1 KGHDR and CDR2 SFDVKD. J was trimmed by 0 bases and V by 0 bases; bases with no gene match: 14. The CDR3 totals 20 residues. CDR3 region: CATSDLQWGQGQGYSYEQYF. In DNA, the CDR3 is TGTGCCACCAGTGATTTGCAATGGGGGCAGGGACAGGGATACTCCTACGAGCAGTACTTC.

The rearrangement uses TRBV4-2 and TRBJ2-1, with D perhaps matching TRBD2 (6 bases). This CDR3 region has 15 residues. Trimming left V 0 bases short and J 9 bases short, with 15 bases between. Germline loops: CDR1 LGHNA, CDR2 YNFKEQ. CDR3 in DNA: TGTGCCAGCAGCCAAGAAAGGAGACTAGTGGGTGAGCAGTTCTTC. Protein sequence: CASSQERRLVGEQFF.

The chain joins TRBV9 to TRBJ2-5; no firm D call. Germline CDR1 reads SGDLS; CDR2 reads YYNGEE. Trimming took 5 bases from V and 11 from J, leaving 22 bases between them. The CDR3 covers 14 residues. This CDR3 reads CASSLVGNYNEQYF. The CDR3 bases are TGTGCCAGCAGTTTAGTGGGCAATTACAATGAGCAGTACTTC.

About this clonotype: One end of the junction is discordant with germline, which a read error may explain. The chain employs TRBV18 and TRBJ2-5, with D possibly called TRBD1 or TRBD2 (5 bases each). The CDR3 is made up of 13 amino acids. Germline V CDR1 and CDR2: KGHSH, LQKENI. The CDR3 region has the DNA TGTGCCGGCTCACCAGGGAGTCAAGAGACCCAGTACTTC. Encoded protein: CAGSPGSQETQYF.

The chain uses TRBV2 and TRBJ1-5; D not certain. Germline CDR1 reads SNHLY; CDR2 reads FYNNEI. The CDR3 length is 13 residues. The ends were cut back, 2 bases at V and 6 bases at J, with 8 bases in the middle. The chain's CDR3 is CASSEYPIQPQHF. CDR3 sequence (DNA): TGTGCCAGCAGTGAATACCCGATTCAGCCCCAGCATTTT. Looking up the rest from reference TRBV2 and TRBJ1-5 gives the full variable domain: EPEVTQTPSHQVTQMGQEVILRCVPISNHLYFYWYRQILGQKVEFLVSFYNNEISEKSEIFDDQFSVERPDGSNFTLKIRSTKLEDSAMYFCASSEYPIQPQHFGDGTRLSIL.

In DNA form, the CDR3 reads TGTGCCAGCAGCCAAGGACAGGGTCTATGGTATGGCTACACCTTC. Translated, it gives CASSQGQGLWYGYTF. This sequence joins TRBV3-1 and TRBJ1-2, with 7 nucleotides matching TRBD1. The CDR3 is made up of 15 amino acids. CDR1 is LGHDT and CDR2 is YNNKEL in the germline V gene (reference sequence). V lost 1 base and J lost 5; bases outside the gene matches: 7. Filled out from reference TRBV3-1 and TRBJ1-2, the complete variable domain reads DTAVSQTPKYLVTQMGNDKSIKCEQNLGHDTMYWYKQDSKKFLKIMFSYNNKELIINETVPNRFSPKSPDKAHLNLHINSLELGDSAVYFCASSQGQGLWYGYTFGSGTRLTVV.

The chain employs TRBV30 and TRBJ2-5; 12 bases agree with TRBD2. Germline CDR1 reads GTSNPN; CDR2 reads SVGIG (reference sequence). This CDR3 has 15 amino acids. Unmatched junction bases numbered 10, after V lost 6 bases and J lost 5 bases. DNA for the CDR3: TGTGCCTGCACGACTAGCGGGGGACCATCGGAGACCCAGTACTTC. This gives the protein CACTTSGGPSETQYF.

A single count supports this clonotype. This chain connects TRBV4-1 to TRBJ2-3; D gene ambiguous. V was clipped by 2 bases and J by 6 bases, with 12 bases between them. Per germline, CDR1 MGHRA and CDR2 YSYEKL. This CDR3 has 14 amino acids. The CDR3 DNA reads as TGCGCCAGCAGCCAAACCCTCATCGGGGATACGCAGTATTTT. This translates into CASSQTLIGDTQYF.